The entry that follows covers one T cell receptor (beta chain) sequence. Its antigen is unknown. The data were taken from a study of brain T cells in children with intractable seizures. Study-wide points: Viral specificity was inferred only from CDR3 similarity; HCMV serostatus was unknown.

Germline V CDR1 and CDR2: MNHEY, SVGAGI. This CDR3 spans 12 amino acids. V shed 7 bases and J 2 bases; nucleotides not matched to a gene: 1. The sample's time point: blood from clinic visit 5 months post-surgery; TSC patient then seizure free. Sequencing was limited to surgery cases with top T cell transcript signatures in brain tissue. Here immunoSEQ multiplex PCR was the method, and the copy in TCRdb shows in-frame clones only, minus some. The sample contains 340,000 or so clones, roughly 93% of which appear only once. The sequence was collected from a boy under two years old with tuberous sclerosis and intractable seizures. The sample consisted of peripheral blood, taken approximately 5 months after surgery. The rearrangement joins TRBV6-5 to TRBJ1-2; TRBD1 aligns across 7 bases. CDR3 bases: TGTGCCAGCAAGGGACAGAACTATGGCTACACCTTC. Protein: CASKGQNYGYTF.